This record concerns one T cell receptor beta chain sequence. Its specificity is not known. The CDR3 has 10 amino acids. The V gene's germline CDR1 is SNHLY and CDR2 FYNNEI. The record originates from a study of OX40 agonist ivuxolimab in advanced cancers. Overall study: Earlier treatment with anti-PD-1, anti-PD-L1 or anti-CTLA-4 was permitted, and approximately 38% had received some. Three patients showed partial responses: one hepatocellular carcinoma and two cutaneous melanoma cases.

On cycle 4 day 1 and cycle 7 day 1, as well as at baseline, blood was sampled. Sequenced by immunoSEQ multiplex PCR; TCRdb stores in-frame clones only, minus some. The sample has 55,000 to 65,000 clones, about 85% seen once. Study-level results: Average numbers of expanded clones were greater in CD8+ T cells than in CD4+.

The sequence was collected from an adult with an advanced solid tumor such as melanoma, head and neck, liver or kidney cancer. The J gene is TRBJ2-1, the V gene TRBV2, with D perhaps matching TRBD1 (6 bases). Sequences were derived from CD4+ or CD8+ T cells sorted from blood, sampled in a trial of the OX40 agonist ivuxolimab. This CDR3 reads CASGGTEQFF. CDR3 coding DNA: TGTGCTAGTGGGGGCACGGAGCAGTTCTTC.